Below, 23 T cell receptor beta chains from the same sample are listed, as sequenced in a study of shared clonotypes between healthy human individuals. Assay: immunoSEQ multiplex PCR; the TCRdb copy retains only in-frame clones and omits some. Of 850,000 to 1,200,000 clones listed, about 77% are singletons. The sample taken for sequencing was memory CD4+ T cells sorted from blood. Subset of the sample: CD45RA-negative fraction. These receptor sequences come from a man aged 18-30 years in good health.

This sequence joins TRBV6-4 and TRBJ2-1, with 7 bases matching TRBD1. The CDR3 covers 17 residues. Trimming at V came to 5 bases and at J to 0 bases, leaving 10 bases not matched to a gene. Germline V gene sequence: CDR1 MRHNA, CDR2 SNTAGT. CDR3 DNA: TGTGCCAGCAGTAGACAGGGCCCAGATTACTCCTACAATGAGCAGTTCTTC. Translated, it gives CASSRQGPDYSYNEQFF.

This clone was observed at least ten times. The chain joins TRBV6-1 to TRBJ2-7, with D tentatively TRBD2 (6 bases). V was shortened by 3 bases and J by 2 bases, with 14 bases between the two germline ends. Germline CDR1 and CDR2: MNHNS and SASEGT. The CDR3 sequence is 15 residues long. DNA of the CDR3: TGTGCCAGCAGTGATGGGCCGGGAGACACCTACGAGCAGTACTTC. Its protein is CASSDGPGDTYEQYF.

V usage is TRBV7-2 and J usage is TRBJ2-1, with 9 bases fitting TRBD2. This CDR3 region has 15 residues. In germline, CDR1 is SGHTA, CDR2 FQGNSA. After removal of 4 bases from V and 3 bases from J, the junction contained 4 bases not matched to a gene. The DNA of the CDR3 is TGTGCCAGCAGCTCCCTAGCGGGACGCTACAATGAGCAGTTCTTC. Its protein product is CASSSLAGRYNEQFF.

This sequence joins TRBV7-3 and TRBJ2-1; D tentatively reads TRBD1 or TRBD2 (5 bases each). V was cut by 4 bases and J by 4 bases, with 17 bases left in between. Germline V gene sequence: CDR1 SGHTA, CDR2 FQGTGA. This CDR3 spans 16 amino acids. CDR3 nucleotide sequence: TGTGCCAGCAGCTCACGCGCCGGGACGGCATACAATGAGCAGTTCTTC. This translates into CASSSRAGTAYNEQFF.

The rearrangement joins TRBV6-1 to TRBJ2-7; 10 positions match TRBD2. J lost 2 bases, V lost 6 bases, and 7 bases had no gene match. The CDR3 is 15 residues long. Germline lookup yields CDR1 MNHNS and CDR2 SASEGT. DNA for the CDR3: TGTGCCAGCAGCCTAGCGGGAGCTATCCCCTACGAGCAGTACTTC. Protein: CASSLAGAIPYEQYF.

V is TRBV7-2 and J is TRBJ2-5, with 8 bases matching TRBD2. The junction had 16 bases not matched to a gene; V was cut back by 5 bases and J by 5 bases. The CDR3 is 17 residues long. Germline CDR1 is SGHTA and CDR2 is FQGNSA. Written as DNA, the CDR3 is TGTGCCAGCAGCACCCGACCACCGGGACTAGTGAGGGAGACCCAGTACTTC. Protein sequence: CASSTRPPGLVRETQYF.

V is TRBV19 and J is TRBJ2-7, with 7 bases identical to TRBD1. V lost 4 bases and J lost 3; bases outside the gene matches: 12. The CDR3 is 16 amino acids. Germline V gives CDR1 LNHDA, CDR2 SQIVND (reference sequence). This CDR3 reads CASSTNYRGESYEQYF. DNA for the CDR3: TGTGCCAGTAGTACTAACTACAGGGGTGAAAGCTACGAGCAGTACTTC. The full variable domain, with the rest looked up from reference TRBV19 and TRBJ2-7, is DGGITQSPKYLFRKEGQNVTLSCEQNLNHDAMYWYRQDPGQGLRLIYYSQIVNDFQKGDIAEGYSVSREKKESFPLTVTSAQKNPTAFYLCASSTNYRGESYEQYFGPGTRLTVT.

The rearrangement joins TRBV23-1 to TRBJ1-2, with a weak D call TRBD1 (5 bases). TRBV23-1 is annotated as an ORF whose role is uncertain. The ends were cut back, 4 bases at V and 4 bases at J, with 28 bases in the middle. There are 19 residues in the CDR3. The CDR3 bases are TGCGCCAGCAGTCCCAGGGAGGGTACACTGGGCTCACTCGCCTATGGCTACACCTTC. Translating gives CASSPREGTLGSLAYGYTF.

The chain couples TRBV6-5 to TRBJ2-5; unclear D gene. Trimming removed 7 bases from V and 0 bases from J, with 15 bases in between. This CDR3 is built from 15 residues. Germline-derived CDR1 and CDR2 are MNHEY and SVGAGI. This CDR3 reads CASTRRAGHQETQYF. In DNA form, the CDR3 reads TGTGCCAGCACCCGTAGAGCCGGCCACCAAGAGACCCAGTACTTC.

This chain links TRBV5-4 with TRBJ2-1; D might be TRBD2 (5 bases). CDR3 size: 15 residues. CDR1 is SGHNT and CDR2 is YYREEE in the germline V gene (reference sequence). The V end lost 5 bases, the J end lost 4 bases, and 16 bases lay between the germline ends. CDR3 loop: CASRSSGMPYNEQFF. CDR3 DNA: TGTGCCAGCAGATCGAGCGGAATGCCTTACAATGAGCAGTTCTTC.

CDR3 sequence: CASSSRGGNQPQHF. In DNA, the CDR3 is TGTGCCAGCAGCTCCAGGGGAGGCAATCAGCCCCAGCATTTT. This chain connects TRBV5-6 to TRBJ1-5; perhaps TRBD1 as D (6 bases). V lost 3 bases to trimming and J lost 2 bases, with 9 bases between them. The CDR3 has 14 amino acids. Germline V gene lookup returns CDR1 SGHDT and CDR2 YYEEEE.

The rearrangement links TRBV2 to TRBJ1-5; 7 nucleotides match TRBD1. CDR1 SNHLY and CDR2 FYNNEI come from the germline V gene. This CDR3 region has 14 residues. Germline trimming cut 6 bases from V and 3 bases from J; bases unmatched to any gene: 5. CDR3 bases: TGTGCCAGCAGAGCCGGGACAGACAATCAGCCCCAGCATTTT. This sequence encodes CASRAGTDNQPQHF.

The chain employs TRBV19 and TRBJ1-2; D unclear. Germline CDR1 and CDR2: LNHDA and SQIVND (reference sequence). V lost 0 bases to trimming and J lost 1 base, with 6 bases between them. The CDR3 runs to 14 residues. This CDR3 is CASSIDAFNYGYTF. DNA of the CDR3: TGTGCCAGTAGTATAGACGCCTTTAACTATGGCTACACCTTC.

The chain recombines TRBV28 with TRBJ1-1; D ambiguous. This CDR3 contains 13 residues. Germline V gene sequence: CDR1 MDHEN, CDR2 SYDVKM. V gave up 10 bases and J gave up 3 bases, with 15 bases separating them. The CDR3 bases are TGTGCCATCGGTGGGCTTAGCCACACTGAAGCTTTCTTT. Its protein product is CAIGGLSHTEAFF.

The J gene is TRBJ2-7, the V gene TRBV7-9, with D tentatively TRBD1 or TRBD2 (5 bases each). V lost 2 bases, J lost 5 bases, and 19 bases lay in between. The CDR3 loop spans 16 amino acids. Germline lookup yields CDR1 SEHNR and CDR2 FQNEAQ (reference sequence). The CDR3 loop is CASSLSLGTMGNEQYF. In DNA form, the CDR3 reads TGTGCCAGCAGCTTATCGTTAGGGACGATGGGGAACGAGCAGTACTTC. Together with reference TRBV7-9 and TRBJ2-7, the CDR3 gives the full variable domain: DTGVSQNPRHKITKRGQNVTFRCDPISEHNRLYWYRQTLGQGPEFLTYFQNEAQLEKSRLLSDRFSAERPKGSFSTLEIQRTEQGDSAMYLCASSLSLGTMGNEQYFGPGTRLTVT.

On this clone: Other DNA sequences in this sample translate to the same CDR3. CDR3 region: CASTPQGTYEQYF. The CDR3 region has the DNA TGTGCCAGCACCCCCCAGGGAACCTACGAGCAGTACTTC. This chain connects TRBV6-1 to TRBJ2-7; maybe TRBD1 (5 bases). This CDR3 comprises 13 residues. The ends were cut back, 7 bases at V and 2 bases at J, with 12 bases in the middle. The V gene's germline CDR1 is MNHNS and CDR2 SASEGT.

This chain connects TRBV7-2 to TRBJ2-7; 7 bases match TRBD1. Unmatched junction bases numbered 13, after V lost 5 bases and J lost 0 bases. Germline CDR1 is SGHTA and CDR2 is FQGNSA. The CDR3 has 17 residues. CDR3 sequence: CASSTKLPGQISYEQYF. CDR3 DNA: TGTGCCAGCAGCACTAAACTTCCGGGACAGATCTCCTACGAGCAGTACTTC.

A remark on this clone: Being one base from a much bigger clone, this may be a read error. V gene TRBV9 combines with J gene TRBJ2-3; D not certain. Looked up from germline, CDR1 is SGDLS and CDR2 is YYNGEE. This CDR3 comprises 13 residues. V dropped 3 bases and J dropped 0 bases, with 5 bases sitting between them. CDR3 sequence (DNA): TGTGCCAGCAGCGCAACTAGCACAGATACGCAGTATTTT. Residues: CASSATSTDTQYF.

The chain combines TRBV19 with TRBJ1-6; 7 bases match TRBD1. Trimming cost V 5 bases and J 0 bases; bases outside gene matches: 10. CDR1 LNHDA and CDR2 SQIVND come from the germline V gene (reference sequence). The CDR3 length is 18 residues. The CDR3 coding sequence is TGTGCCAGTAGTGTTCGACAGGGTCGAAGCTCCTATAATTCACCCCTCCACTTT. It yields the protein CASSVRQGRSSYNSPLHF.

The genes are TRBV27 and TRBJ2-7; D is perhaps TRBD1 (6 bases). Germline V gene sequence: CDR1 MNHEY, CDR2 SMNVEV (reference sequence). The CDR3 is 14 residues long. V was trimmed by 5 bases and J by 7 bases, leaving 18 bases between them. The CDR3 DNA reads TGTGCCAGCAGTCTAGGACAGCTACAAGGTGAGCAGTACTTC. Protein sequence: CASSLGQLQGEQYF.

This rearrangement joins TRBV28 to TRBJ2-1; the D is unclear. The CDR3 has 10 amino acids. Germline lookup yields CDR1 MDHEN and CDR2 SYDVKM. CDR3 sequence: CGQVVNEQFF. DNA for the CDR3: TGTGGTCAGGTGGTGAATGAGCAGTTCTTC. The full variable domain, with the rest looked up from reference TRBV28 and TRBJ2-1, is DVKVTQSSRYLVKRTGEKVFLECVQDMDHENMFWYRQDPGLGLRLIYFSYDVKMKEKGDIPEGYSVSREKKERFSLILESASTNQTSMYLCGQVVNEQFFGPGTRLTVL.

As for this clone: In the same sample, other DNA sequences code for this CDR3. This chain joins TRBV5-1 and TRBJ1-5, with D perhaps matching TRBD1 (6 bases). Germline CDR1 is SGHRS and CDR2 is YFSETQ. CDR3 size: 15 residues. V lost 0 bases and J lost 1, with 8 bases in between. For the CDR3, the DNA is TGCGCCAGCAGCTTGGCTGGGGGCAGCAATCAGCCCCAGCATTTT. This gives the protein CASSLAGGSNQPQHF.

The sample holds a few counts of this clone. The chain couples TRBV2 to TRBJ1-1, with D maybe TRBD1 (6 bases). The germline gives CDR1 SNHLY, CDR2 FYNNEI. The CDR3 runs 14 residues. The V end was cut by 8 bases, the J end by 4 bases, with 17 bases between. The CDR3 DNA reads as TGTGCCAGCCGAACCAGAGGGGGGAGCACTGAAGCTTTCTTT. Translating gives CASRTRGGSTEAFF.